This T cell receptor beta chain was sequenced during a study of blood T cell repertoires in COVID-19. Sequencing was performed with immunoSEQ multiplex PCR; in TCRdb, only in-frame clones are kept and a portion is missing. The data show about 230,000 clones, with approximately 82% seen just once and roughly 2.7% held by the top ten. Sequenced sample: peripheral blood. The receptor was derived from a woman in her 70s with active or convalescent COVID-19.

The CDR3 reads CASRRQTTTNEKLFF. The CDR3 DNA reads TGCGCCAGTCGGAGGCAGACTACAACTAATGAAAAACTGTTTTTT. The rearrangement uses TRBV5-1 and TRBJ1-4, with D unresolved. V was shortened by 8 bases and J by 0 bases, with 14 bases between the two germline ends. This CDR3 comprises 15 residues. Germline values: CDR1 SGHRS, CDR2 YFSETQ. Combining the CDR3 with reference TRBV5-1 and TRBJ1-4 gives the whole variable domain KAGVTQTPRYLIKTRGQQVTLSCSPISGHRSVSWYQQTPGQGLQFLFEYFSETQRNKGNFPGRFSGRQFSNSRSEMNVSTLELGDSALYLCASRRQTTTNEKLFFGSGTQLSVL.